The 24 T cell receptor beta chains given below trace back to one sample, sequenced in a study of T cells expressing NK-cell markers (dated by TCRdb to 2018 to 2020). The library was prepared using 5' RACE. Instrument used: Illumina HiSeq 2000. TCRdb reprocessed the reads, reporting each CDR3 protein sequence once and no DNA. The sample table on file contains some 140,000 distinct CDR3 sequences. About 39% of the sample comes from the top ten. The sequenced sample consisted of blood T cells: a sorted CD56 or NKG2C T cell subset, CD4+ or CD8+ T cells, or bulk PBMC T cells (not recorded which). The receptors shown here come from a woman between 50 and 59 years old in good health. Donor details come from another sample of the same person, matched by shared clones.

This chain connects TRBV5-1 to TRBJ2-7. CDR1 is SGHRS and CDR2 is YFSETQ in the germline V gene. CDR3 length: 14 amino acids. The CDR3 here is CASSLSGSFYEQYF.

This chain connects TRBV20-1 to TRBJ2-1; lacking DNA, the TRBD2 call made by TCRdb goes unchecked. The CDR3 spans 13 residues. CDR1 and CDR2 (germline): DFQATT, SNEGSKA (reference sequence). The CDR3 spells CSARGDWNNEQFF.

The V call is TRBV27, the J call TRBJ1-5. CDR1 MNHEY and CDR2 SMNVEV come from the germline V gene (reference sequence). The CDR3 length is 15 residues. The CDR3: CASSLFAGGRQPQHF.

The CDR3 reads CASSPGAGRTTDTQYF. The chain links TRBV9 to TRBJ2-3; without DNA, the TCRdb call of TRBD1 cannot be checked. The V gene's germline CDR1 is SGDLS and CDR2 YYNGEE. CDR3 size: 16 residues. Looking up the rest from reference TRBV9 and TRBJ2-3 gives the full variable domain: DSGVTQTPKHLITATGQRVTLRCSPRSGDLSVYWYQQSLDQGLQFLIQYYNGEERAKGNILERFSAQQFPDLHSELNLSSLELGDSALYFCASSPGAGRTTDTQYFGPGTRLTVL.

V gene TRBV5-1 combines with J gene TRBJ1-1. This CDR3 has 15 amino acids. The germline gives CDR1 SGHRS, CDR2 YFSETQ. The CDR3 sequence is CASSLVWREGTEAFF.

This sequence joins TRBV12-3 or TRBV12-4 and TRBJ2-1. This CDR3 region has 13 residues. CDR3 sequence: CASSGALHNEQFF.

The rearrangement links TRBV29-1 to TRBJ2-5; TCRdb proposes TRBD1, but this gene call is untestable without DNA. The CDR3 loop spans 15 amino acids. Germline CDR1 and CDR2: SQVTM and ANQGSEA. The CDR3 protein is CSVEPDREGPETQYF.

The rearrangement joins TRBV7-6 to TRBJ2-3; the D gene TCRdb calls, TRBD1, cannot be checked with no DNA. This CDR3 is built from 14 residues. Germline CDR1 and CDR2: SGHVS and FNYEAQ. CDR3 loop: CASSLTVSTDTQYF.

V is TRBV20-1 and J is TRBJ2-3; TCRdb selects TRBD2, and the lack of DNA leaves this call unchecked. Germline V lookup: CDR1 DFQATT, CDR2 SNEGSKA (reference sequence). This CDR3 is built from 15 residues. The CDR3 reads CSARESGMGPDTQYF.

J is TRBJ2-1 and V is TRBV20-1. CDR3 length equals 13 residues. Germline CDR1 DFQATT, CDR2 SNEGSKA (reference sequence). CDR3 residues: CSAGLSSYNEQFF.

The rearrangement links TRBV10-3 to TRBJ1-1. CDR3 length: 13 residues. The germline V gene has CDR1 ENHRY and CDR2 SYGVKD. The CDR3 loop is CAISVGSNTEAFF.

This sequence joins TRBV29-1 and TRBJ2-1; no DNA is available, so the TRBD1 call from TCRdb remains unchecked. The CDR3 extends over 15 amino acids. Looked up from germline, CDR1 is SQVTM and CDR2 is ANQGSEA. CDR3 loop: CSAPTSSARYNEQFF.

The rearrangement links TRBV11-2 to TRBJ2-1; the TRBD1 assignment by TCRdb is unverifiable without DNA. Germline assignment: CDR1 SGHAT and CDR2 FQNNGV. This CDR3 comprises 13 residues. The CDR3 region is CASSTGQGNEQFF. Full variable domain (rest looked up from reference TRBV11-2 and TRBJ2-1): EAGVAQSPRYKIIEKRQSVAFWCNPISGHATLYWYQQILGQGPKLLIQFQNNGVVDDSQLPKDRFSAERLKGVDSTLKIQPAKLEDSAVYLCASSTGQGNEQFFGPGTRLTVL.

The chain carries TRBV12-3 or TRBV12-4 and TRBJ2-1; the D call of TRBD1 rests on TCRdb alone, since no DNA is present to check it. The CDR3 loop spans 15 amino acids. CDR3 in amino acids: CASKTGRGKDNEQFF.

The chain's CDR3 is CASGLEGTPNTGELFF. This chain uses TRBV12-5 with TRBJ2-2; TCRdb indicates TRBD1, and absent DNA this call remains unverified. Germline loops: CDR1 LGHNT, CDR2 FRNRAP. The CDR3 length is 16 residues.

J is TRBJ2-1 and V is TRBV7-2. The CDR3 contains 14 residues. Germline V gene data show CDR1 as SGHTA and CDR2 as FQGNSA. The CDR3 sequence: CASSGRALYNEQFF.

This rearrangement joins TRBV12-3 or TRBV12-4 to TRBJ2-2. CDR3 length equals 13 residues. CDR3 protein: CASSFGFTGELFF.

The chain is built from TRBV27 and TRBJ2-7; TCRdb designates TRBD2, a call that cannot be tested without DNA. CDR1 MNHEY and CDR2 SMNVEV come from the germline V gene (reference sequence). The CDR3 is 15 amino acids. CDR3 loop: CASSVKWTSGYEQYF.

The rearrangement uses TRBV6-5 and TRBJ1-5. Germline-derived CDR1 and CDR2 are MNHEY and SVGAGI. The CDR3 is 15 residues long. The CDR3 sequence: CASSYSETGSEPQHF.

The rearrangement links TRBV11-2 to TRBJ1-5. CDR3 length: 15 amino acids. Germline V CDR1 and CDR2: SGHAT, FQNNGV. This chain's CDR3 is CASSSQEYSNQPQHF.

J is TRBJ2-1 and V is TRBV10-2; TCRdb returns TRBD2, unconfirmable since there is no DNA. In germline, CDR1 is WSHSY, CDR2 SAAADI. The CDR3 totals 13 residues. CDR3 loop: CASSEEGLNEQFF.

The V and J genes are TRBV5-4 and TRBJ1-2; TCRdb indicates TRBD1, and absent DNA this call remains unverified. The CDR3 length is 14 residues. CDR1 is SGHNT, CDR2 YYREEE, per germline (reference sequence). The CDR3 sequence is CASSVRTGPYGYTF.

Here the CDR3 reads CASRSAGGGRNEQFF. The chain couples TRBV11-2 to TRBJ2-1; TCRdb picks TRBD2, but there is no DNA to check that call. Germline V lookup: CDR1 SGHAT, CDR2 FQNNGV. The CDR3 is 15 amino acids.

The chain joins TRBV12-3 or TRBV12-4 to TRBJ2-2; TCRdb's D gene call, TRBD1, goes unchecked for lack of DNA. The CDR3 runs to 16 residues. CDR3 sequence: CASSFLGRGNTGELFF.